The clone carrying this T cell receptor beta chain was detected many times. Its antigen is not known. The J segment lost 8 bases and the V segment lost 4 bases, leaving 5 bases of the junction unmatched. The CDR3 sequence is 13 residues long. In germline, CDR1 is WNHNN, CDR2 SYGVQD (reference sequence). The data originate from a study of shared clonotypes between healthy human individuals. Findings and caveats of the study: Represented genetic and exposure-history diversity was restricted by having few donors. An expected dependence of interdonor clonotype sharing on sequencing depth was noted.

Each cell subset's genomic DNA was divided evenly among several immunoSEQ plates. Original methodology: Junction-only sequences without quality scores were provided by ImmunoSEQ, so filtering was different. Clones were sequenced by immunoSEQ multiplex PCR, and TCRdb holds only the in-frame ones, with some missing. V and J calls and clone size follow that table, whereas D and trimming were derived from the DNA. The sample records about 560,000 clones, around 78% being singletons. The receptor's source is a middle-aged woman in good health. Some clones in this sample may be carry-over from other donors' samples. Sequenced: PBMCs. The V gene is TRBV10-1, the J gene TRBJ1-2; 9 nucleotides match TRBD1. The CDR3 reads CASSGGQGGGYTF. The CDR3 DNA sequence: TGCGCCAGCAGTGGGGGACAGGGAGGCGGCTACACCTTC.